Listed below are T cell receptor beta chains from one sample, sequenced in a study of blood T cells in healthy people across ages. TCRdb analysed the 5' RACE reads with MiXCR anew, one entry per CDR3 protein. The sample has about 1.6 million distinct CDR3 sequences, about 35% seen once. Sequencing was performed on blood. These receptor sequences come from a woman between 25 and 40 years old in good health. The CDR3 runs from the conserved cysteine through the conserved F or W. Each record gives: J gene, D gene, V gene, CDR3 length, clone size, CDR3 protein, CDR3 DNA. D genes are given only for firm matches. The size entry is marked missing in some rows and otherwise reads once, few, many or a size class.

>TRBJ1-2|NA|TRBV12-3/TRBV12-4|13|NA
CASRLGGTSGYTF
TGTGCCAGCAGGTTGGGGGGAACCAGTGGCTACACCTTC
>TRBJ2-1|TRBD2|TRBV27|17|few
CASSLRLAVSSYNEQFF
TGTGCCAGCAGTCTAAGACTAGCTGTAAGCTCCTACAATGAGCAGTTCTTC
>TRBJ2-5|TRBD1|TRBV3-1|14|few
CASSGGQGAETQYF
TGTGCCAGCAGCGGGGGACAGGGAGCAGAGACCCAGTACTTC
>TRBJ2-7|NA|TRBV15|15|NA
CATSRDGPRGYEQYF
TGTGCCACCAGCAGAGATGGGCCAAGGGGCTACGAGCAGTACTTC
>TRBJ2-5|TRBD1|TRBV6-6|14|few
CASSYNRGVETQYF
TGTGCCAGCAGTTACAACAGGGGAGTGGAGACCCAGTACTTC
>TRBJ2-5|NA|TRBV18|13|NA
CASSPASRETQYF
TGTGCCAGCTCACCCGCCTCCAGGGAGACCCAGTACTTC
>TRBJ2-3|NA|TRBV7-2|15|NA
CASSPLRVEQDTQYF
TGTGCCAGCAGCCCACTGCGGGTGGAGCAAGATACGCAGTATTTT
>TRBJ2-7|NA|TRBV15|9|many
CASRGEQYF
TGTGCCAGCCGCGGGGAGCAGTACTTC
>TRBJ2-1|NA|TRBV7-2|15|few
CASSTLGGPYNEQFF
TGTGCCAGCAGCACCCTTGGGGGACCCTACAATGAGCAGTTCTTC
>TRBJ2-7|NA|TRBV15|14|few
CATARDITSYEQYF
TGTGCCACCGCGCGGGACATCACCTCCTACGAGCAGTACTTC
>TRBJ2-7|NA|TRBV20-1|16|few
CSANDHTQYRVQEQYF
TGCAGTGCTAACGACCACACCCAATACAGGGTTCAAGAGCAGTACTTC
>TRBJ2-7|NA|TRBV12-3/TRBV12-4|16|NA
CASSSQDSFNTYEQYF
TGTGCCAGCAGCAGCCAGGACTCTTTCAATACCTACGAGCAGTACTTC
>TRBJ2-1|NA|TRBV7-2|16|few
CASSLISPQRANEQFF
TGTGCCAGCAGCTTAATCTCGCCTCAGAGGGCCAATGAGCAGTTCTTC
>TRBJ2-7|TRBD2|TRBV4-1|14|NA
CASSQVERDYEQYF
TGCGCCAGCAGCCAAGTGGAGCGGGACTACGAGCAGTACTTC
>TRBJ2-2|NA|TRBV12-3/TRBV12-4|14|NA
CASSPTGGFGELFF
TGTGCCAGCAGTCCCACTGGCGGGTTCGGGGAGCTGTTTTTT
>TRBJ1-1|TRBD1|TRBV20-1|14|NA
CSASPGTENTEAFF
TGCAGTGCTAGCCCCGGGACAGAGAACACTGAAGCTTTCTTT
>TRBJ1-1|NA|TRBV6-1|13|NA
CASSETKNTEAFF
TGTGCCAGCAGTGAAACCAAGAACACTGAAGCTTTCTTT
>TRBJ1-1|NA|TRBV6-6|14|few
CASRHREMNTEAFF
TGTGCCAGCAGGCACAGGGAAATGAACACTGAAGCTTTCTTT
>TRBJ2-5|NA|TRBV24-1|13|few
CATLGRVWETQYF
TGTGCCACACTCGGTAGAGTCTGGGAGACCCAGTACTTC
>TRBJ2-5|NA|TRBV27|15|NA
CANSLGVYSHQTQYF
TGTGCCAACAGTTTAGGGGTGTACTCCCATCAGACCCAGTACTTC
>TRBJ2-5|NA|TRBV18|14|NA
CASSPGSTSETQYF
TGTGCCAGCTCACCGGGGAGCACTAGTGAGACCCAGTACTTC
>TRBJ1-1|TRBD1|TRBV15|15|NA
CAARGAGQPTLGAFF
TGTGCCGCCAGGGGGGCGGGACAACCTACATTGGGGGCTTTCTTT
>TRBJ1-1|NA|TRBV7-9|12|few
CASRYREDEAFF
TGTGCCAGCAGATACAGGGAGGATGAAGCTTTCTTT
>TRBJ2-2|TRBD2|TRBV14|16|few
CASSQVTSANTGELFF
TGTGCCAGCAGCCAAGTGACTAGCGCAAACACCGGGGAGCTGTTTTTT
>TRBJ2-7|TRBD1|TRBV6-5|14|NA
CASSTWDRPYEQYF
TGTGCCAGCAGTACCTGGGACAGACCCTACGAGCAGTACTTC
>TRBJ2-1|TRBD1|TRBV11-3|13|few
CASGQGGLSEQFF
TGTGCCAGCGGACAGGGGGGTCTGAGTGAGCAGTTCTTC
>TRBJ1-1|NA|TRBV20-1|14|few
CSASETLMNTEAFF
TGCAGTGCTAGTGAAACTCTCATGAACACTGAAGCTTTCTTT
>TRBJ1-1|TRBD1|TRBV7-9|15|NA
CASSRVGQGGTEAFF
TGTGCCAGCAGCCGTGTCGGACAGGGCGGCACTGAAGCTTTCTTT
>TRBJ2-7|NA|TRBV6-1|14|few
CASSEEDPSYEQYF
TGTGCCAGCAGTGAAGAGGACCCTAGCTACGAGCAGTACTTC
>TRBJ1-1|NA|TRBV4-1|16|once
CASSQVGDGGNTEAFF
TGCGCCAGCAGCCAAGTGGGGGACGGCGGAAACACTGAAGCTTTCTTT
>TRBJ2-1|TRBD2|TRBV7-9|14|NA
CASSPQGGGSEQFF
TGTGCCAGCAGCCCTCAGGGCGGGGGGAGTGAGCAGTTCTTC
>TRBJ2-3|NA|TRBV30|12|NA
CAWSVGFDTQYF
TGTGCCTGGAGTGTGGGGTTTGATACGCAGTATTTT
>TRBJ2-7|NA|TRBV9|15|NA
CASSVDAGILDEQYF
TGTGCCAGCAGCGTAGATGCGGGAATCCTAGACGAGCAGTACTTC
>TRBJ2-7|TRBD1|TRBV28|13|NA
CASSLSGEGQMYF
TGTGCCAGCAGTTTATCAGGTGAGGGACAGATGTACTTC
>TRBJ2-1|NA|TRBV20-1|13|NA
CSARDPLVSEQFF
TGCAGTGCTAGAGATCCCCTAGTCTCTGAGCAGTTCTTC
>TRBJ1-6|NA|TRBV29-1|13|NA
CSVGAGRDSPLHF
TGCAGCGTTGGAGCAGGTCGCGATTCACCCCTCCACTTT
>TRBJ2-1|NA|TRBV10-3|11|NA
CTIRWHNEQFF
TGTACCATCAGATGGCACAATGAGCAGTTCTTC
>TRBJ2-7|NA|TRBV20-1|12|NA
CSVTGESYEQYF
TGCAGTGTTACGGGAGAGTCCTACGAGCAGTACTTC
>TRBJ1-4|NA|TRBV19|14|NA
CASSPGAGSEKLFF
TGTGCCAGTAGTCCGGGGGCTGGGAGTGAAAAACTGTTTTTT
>TRBJ2-1|NA|TRBV7-9|15|NA
CASSPQGYGDKEQFF
TGTGCCAGCAGCCCCCAGGGGTATGGGGACAAAGAGCAGTTCTTC
>TRBJ2-6|NA|TRBV10-3|19|few
CAISAPGLAPGSGANVLTF
TGTGCCATCAGTGCCCCAGGGTTGGCTCCGGGGTCTGGGGCCAACGTCCTGACTTTC
>TRBJ2-3|NA|TRBV6-2/TRBV6-3|13|NA
CASSYGARGTQYF
TGTGCCAGCAGTTACGGGGCGAGGGGTACGCAGTATTTT
>TRBJ1-2|NA|TRBV4-2|18|few
CASSPEDPGGGINYGYTF
TGTGCCAGCAGCCCGGAAGATCCCGGGGGGGGCATTAACTATGGCTACACCTTC
>TRBJ2-1|TRBD2|TRBV6-2/TRBV6-3|16|few
CASSYPGSGGANEQFF
TGTGCCAGCAGTTACCCCGGGAGCGGGGGGGCGAATGAGCAGTTCTTC
>TRBJ2-3|TRBD2|TRBV6-2/TRBV6-3|16|NA
CASSSPTGTNRDTQYF
TGTGCCAGCAGTTCTCCCACCGGGACTAATCGGGATACGCAGTATTTT
>TRBJ1-6|NA|TRBV6-6|13|few
CASRILLDSPLHF
TGTGCCAGCAGGATCTTGCTAGATTCACCCCTCCACTTT
>TRBJ1-5|NA|TRBV4-1|15|NA
CASSQGPQGAQPQHF
TGCGCCAGCAGCCAAGGTCCACAGGGTGCTCAGCCCCAGCATTTT
>TRBJ1-2|NA|TRBV5-1|14|NA
CASSLTHSNYGYTF
TGCGCCAGCAGCTTAACACATAGCAACTATGGCTACACCTTC
>TRBJ1-1|TRBD1|TRBV9|14|few
CASSVRDSYTEAFF
TGTGCCAGCAGCGTCCGGGACAGTTACACTGAAGCTTTCTTT
>TRBJ1-6|NA|TRBV6-1|14|NA
CASSVSRGNSPLHF
TGTGCCAGCAGTGTTAGCAGGGGAAATTCACCCCTCCACTTT
>TRBJ1-1|NA|TRBV9|15|NA
CASSVGTLMNTEAFF
TGTGCCAGCAGCGTAGGGACACTCATGAACACTGAAGCTTTCTTT
>TRBJ1-5|TRBD1|TRBV27|15|NA
CASGPGTVLNQPQHF
TGTGCCAGCGGTCCCGGGACAGTCCTTAATCAGCCCCAGCATTTT
>TRBJ1-1|NA|TRBV4-1|14|NA
CASSQGPGKTEAFF
TGCGCCAGCAGCCAAGGTCCAGGGAAAACTGAAGCTTTCTTT
>TRBJ2-7|NA|TRBV28|14|few
CASSFLATAYEQYF
TGTGCCAGCAGTTTTCTGGCGACGGCGTACGAGCAGTACTTC
>TRBJ1-4|NA|TRBV9|14|NA
CASSVEQFGEKLFF
TGTGCCAGCAGCGTAGAACAATTCGGTGAAAAACTGTTTTTT
>TRBJ2-1|TRBD2|TRBV9|16|NA
CASSPHSGTRYNEQFF
TGTGCCAGCAGCCCACACTCCGGGACTAGGTACAATGAGCAGTTCTTC